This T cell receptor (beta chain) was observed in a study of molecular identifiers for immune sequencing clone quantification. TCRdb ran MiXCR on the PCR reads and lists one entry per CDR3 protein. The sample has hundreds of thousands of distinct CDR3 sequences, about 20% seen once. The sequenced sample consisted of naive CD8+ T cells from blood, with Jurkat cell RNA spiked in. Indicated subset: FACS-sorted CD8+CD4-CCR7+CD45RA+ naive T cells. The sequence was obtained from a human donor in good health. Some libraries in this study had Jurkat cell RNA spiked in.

CDR3 protein: CASSHGGRVTGELFF. The CDR3 DNA is TGTGCCAGCAGTCACGGGGGCAGGGTCACCGGGGAGCTGTTTTTT. This chain uses TRBV6-1 with TRBJ2-2; D could derive from TRBD1 or TRBD2 (6 bases each). CDR3 length: 15 amino acids. Between the trimmed V and J ends, which lost 5 bases and 4 bases, there was a span of 14 bases. Germline loops: CDR1 MNHNS, CDR2 SASEGT.